Sequencing of this T cell receptor (beta chain) was carried out in a study of shared clonotypes between healthy human individuals. Replicate PCRs from sorted subsets contained around 190 ng DNA, which is some 32,000 T cell genomes. Clones were sequenced by immunoSEQ multiplex PCR, and TCRdb holds only the in-frame ones, with some missing. The profile shows over a million clones, about 80% of them singletons. Details on this clone: What it recognizes is unknown.

Overall study results and limits: Clonotype sharing levels among donors were expected to vary with sequencing depth.

Trimming took off 6 bases at V and 4 bases at J, with 18 bases between the two ends. CDR3 length: 14 residues. Germline loops: CDR1 SQVTM, CDR2 ANQGSEA. V usage is TRBV29-1 and J usage is TRBJ1-1, with a weak D call TRBD1 (6 bases). The clonotype comes from a man in his late teens or twenties in good health. Some clones in this sample may be carry-over from other donors' samples. The sequencing input was memory CD4+ T cells from PBMCs. Described subset: CD45RA-negative fraction. The CDR3 protein is CSVEGDTRGTEAFF. The CDR3 bases are TGCAGCGTGGAGGGGGACACCCGAGGCACTGAAGCTTTCTTT.